This TCR beta chain was recorded in a study of sequential checkpoint blockade in melanoma. For the study at large: Patients were randomized 1:1 to nivolumab-then-ipilimumab or ipilimumab-then-nivolumab first-line.

The CDR3 spans 15 residues. The germline V gene has CDR1 LGHNA and CDR2 YSLEER. With 1 base clipped from V and 8 bases from J, the junction kept 8 bases outside the gene matches. Described treatment: randomized to nivolumab then ipilimumab (arm A) or the reverse (arm B). No patient had prior DNA-damaging chemotherapy. Sorted cells were live CD3+CD8+, lacking CD19 and CD56, from PBMCs. The assay was immunoSEQ multiplex PCR, and TCRdb's table has in-frame clones only and misses some. The data show some 13,000 clones, 70% to 80% seen once. The TCR originated in a human donor with melanoma. Here the sequenced sample was CD8+ T cells sorted from blood (inferred from file names), taken from a patient given nivolumab and ipilimumab in sequence. The rearrangement uses TRBV4-3 and TRBJ2-1; TRBD2 matches at 7 bases. The CDR3 here is CASSQAETSRDEQFF. The CDR3 coding sequence is TGCGCCAGCAGCCAAGCTGAGACTAGCAGGGATGAGCAGTTCTTC.